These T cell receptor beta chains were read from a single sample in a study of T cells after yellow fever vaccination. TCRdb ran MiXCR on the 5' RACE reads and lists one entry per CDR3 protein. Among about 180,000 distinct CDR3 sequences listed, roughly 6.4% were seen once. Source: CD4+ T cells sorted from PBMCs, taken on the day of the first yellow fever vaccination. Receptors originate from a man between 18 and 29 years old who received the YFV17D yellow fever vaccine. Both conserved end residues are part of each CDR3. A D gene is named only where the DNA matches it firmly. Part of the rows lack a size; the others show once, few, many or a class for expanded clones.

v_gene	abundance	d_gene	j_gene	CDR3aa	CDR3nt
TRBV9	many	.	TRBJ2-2	CASSARLKRARLGTGELFF	TGTGCCAGCAGCGCCCGACTGAAGCGGGCCCGATTGGGGACCGGGGAGCTGTTTTTT
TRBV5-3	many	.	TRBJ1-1	CARSLVRGLEAFF	TGTGCCAGAAGCTTGGTTAGGGGCCTGGAAGCTTTCTTT
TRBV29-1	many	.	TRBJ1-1	CSVVRHLNTEAFF	TGCAGCGTTGTTAGGCATTTGAACACTGAAGCTTTCTTT
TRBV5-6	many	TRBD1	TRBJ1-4	CASSSPGQYSSGEKLFF	TGTGCCAGCAGCTCGCCGGGACAGTACTCCAGCGGTGAAAAACTGTTTTTT
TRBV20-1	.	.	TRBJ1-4	CSASRNEKLFF	TGCAGTGCTTCCCGTAACGAAAAACTGTTTTTT
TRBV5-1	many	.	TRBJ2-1	CASSLVFGASYNEQFF	TGCGCCAGCAGCTTGGTCTTCGGGGCCAGCTACAATGAGCAGTTCTTC
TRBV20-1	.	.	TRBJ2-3	CSARRGASDTQYF	TGCAGTGCTAGGAGGGGCGCATCTGATACGCAGTATTTT
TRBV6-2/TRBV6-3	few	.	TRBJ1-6	CASTRSSYNSPLHF	TGTGCCAGCACAAGGAGCTCCTATAATTCACCCCTCCACTTT
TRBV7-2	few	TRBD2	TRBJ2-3	CASSSTSGGASDTQYF	TGTGCCAGCAGCTCTACTAGCGGGGGGGCCTCAGATACGCAGTATTTT
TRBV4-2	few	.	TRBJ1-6	CASSQDRQGGSPLHF	TGTGCCAGCAGCCAAGATCGGCAGGGAGGGTCACCCCTCCACTTT
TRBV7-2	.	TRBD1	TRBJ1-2	CASSPRTGTGYTF	TGTGCCAGCAGCCCTCGGACAGGGACGGGCTACACCTTC
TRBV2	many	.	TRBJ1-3	CASSGSLSGNTIYF	TGTGCCAGCAGTGGAAGTCTCTCTGGAAACACCATATATTTT
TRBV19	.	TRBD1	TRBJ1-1	CASSAQGAVTEAFF	TGTGCCAGTAGTGCACAGGGGGCTGTGACTGAAGCTTTCTTT
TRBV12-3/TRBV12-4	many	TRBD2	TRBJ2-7	CASSFVPGGEQYF	TGTGCCAGCAGTTTTGTCCCCGGGGGGGAGCAGTACTTC
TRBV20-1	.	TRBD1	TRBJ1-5	CSARRGGESQPQHF	TGCAGTGCTAGGAGAGGGGGCGAAAGTCAGCCCCAGCATTTT
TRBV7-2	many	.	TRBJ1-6	CASSLEGLTPHF	TGTGCCAGCAGCTTAGAAGGTCTGACACCCCACTTT
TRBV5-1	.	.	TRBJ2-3	CASSLGGDTQYF	TGCGCCAGCAGCTTGGGAGGGGATACGCAGTATTTT
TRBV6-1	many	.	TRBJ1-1	CASSLQGRSTEAFF	TGTGCCAGCAGCCTACAGGGTAGGAGCACTGAAGCTTTCTTT
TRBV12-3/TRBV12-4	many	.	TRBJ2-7	CASSSHQTATYEQYF	TGTGCCAGCAGTTCCCACCAGACAGCGACCTACGAGCAGTACTTC
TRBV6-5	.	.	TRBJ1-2	CASSYSTAAWSYGYTF	TGTGCCAGCAGTTACTCGACAGCGGCGTGGAGCTATGGCTACACCTTC
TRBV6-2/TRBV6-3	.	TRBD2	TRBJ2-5	CASRRAGGPQETQYF	TGTGCCAGCAGAAGAGCGGGGGGGCCACAAGAGACCCAGTACTTC
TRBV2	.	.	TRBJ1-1	CASSERGARSTEAFF	TGTGCCAGCAGTGAGCGGGGGGCTCGTAGCACTGAAGCTTTCTTT
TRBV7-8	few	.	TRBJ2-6	CASTATLSGANVLTF	TGTGCCAGCACGGCAACCCTATCCGGGGCCAACGTCCTGACTTTC